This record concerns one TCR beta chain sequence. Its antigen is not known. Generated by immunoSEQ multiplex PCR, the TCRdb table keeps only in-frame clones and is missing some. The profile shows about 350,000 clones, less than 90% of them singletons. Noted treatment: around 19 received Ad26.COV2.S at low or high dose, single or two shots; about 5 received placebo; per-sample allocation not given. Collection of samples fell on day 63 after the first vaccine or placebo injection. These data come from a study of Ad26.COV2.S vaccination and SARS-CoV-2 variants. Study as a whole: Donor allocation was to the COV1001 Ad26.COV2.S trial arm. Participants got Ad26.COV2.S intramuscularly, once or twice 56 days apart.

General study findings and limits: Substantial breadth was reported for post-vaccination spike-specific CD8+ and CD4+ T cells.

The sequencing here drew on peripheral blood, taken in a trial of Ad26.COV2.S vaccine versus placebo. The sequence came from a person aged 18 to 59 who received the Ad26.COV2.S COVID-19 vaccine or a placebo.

The CDR3 sequence is CASSPGLLKDYGYTF. CDR3 DNA: TGTGCCAGCAGCCCCGGACTCCTGAAGGACTATGGCTACACCTTC. The chain is built from TRBV5-6 and TRBJ1-2; D is unclear. The germline V gene has CDR1 SGHDT and CDR2 YYEEEE. V lost 4 bases and J lost 3, with 16 bases in between. The CDR3 loop spans 15 amino acids.